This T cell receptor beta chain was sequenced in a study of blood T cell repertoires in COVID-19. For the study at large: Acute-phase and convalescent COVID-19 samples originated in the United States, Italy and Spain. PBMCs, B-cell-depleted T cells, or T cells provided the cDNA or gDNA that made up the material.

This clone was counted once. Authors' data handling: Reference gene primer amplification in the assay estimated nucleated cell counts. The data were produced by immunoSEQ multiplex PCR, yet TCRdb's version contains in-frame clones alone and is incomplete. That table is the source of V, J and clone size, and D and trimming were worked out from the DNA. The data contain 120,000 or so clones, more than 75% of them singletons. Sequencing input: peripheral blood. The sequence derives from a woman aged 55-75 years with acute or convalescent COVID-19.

This CDR3 is CASSEVRGGGSEAFF. In nucleotides, the CDR3 is TGTGCCAGCAGTGAAGTGCGAGGGGGGGGCTCTGAAGCTTTCTTT. The chain combines TRBV6-1 with TRBJ1-1; maybe TRBD1 (6 bases). Germline V gives CDR1 MNHNS, CDR2 SASEGT. The V and J ends lost 1 base and 6 bases respectively, with 15 bases between them. The CDR3 runs 15 residues.